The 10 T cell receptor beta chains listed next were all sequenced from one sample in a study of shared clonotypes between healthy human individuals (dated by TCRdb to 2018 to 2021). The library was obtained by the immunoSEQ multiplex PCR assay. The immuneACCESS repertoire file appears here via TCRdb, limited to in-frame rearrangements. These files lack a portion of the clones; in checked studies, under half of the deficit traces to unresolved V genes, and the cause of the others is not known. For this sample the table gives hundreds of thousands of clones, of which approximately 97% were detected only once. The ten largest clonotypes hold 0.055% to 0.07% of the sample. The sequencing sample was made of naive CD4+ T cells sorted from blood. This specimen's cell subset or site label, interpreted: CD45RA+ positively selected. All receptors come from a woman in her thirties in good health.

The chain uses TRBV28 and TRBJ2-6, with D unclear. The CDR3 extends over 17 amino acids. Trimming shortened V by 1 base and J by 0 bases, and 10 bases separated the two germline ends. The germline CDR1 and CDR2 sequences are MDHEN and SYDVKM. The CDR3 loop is CASSLSSLVSGANVLTF. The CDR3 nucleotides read TGTGCCAGCAGTTTATCGTCCCTCGTCTCTGGGGCCAACGTCCTGACTTTC.

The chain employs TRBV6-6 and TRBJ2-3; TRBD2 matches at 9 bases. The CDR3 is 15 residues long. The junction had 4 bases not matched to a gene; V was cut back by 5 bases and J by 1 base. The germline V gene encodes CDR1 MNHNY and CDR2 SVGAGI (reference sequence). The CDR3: CASSISGGRTDTQYF. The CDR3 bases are TGTGCCAGCAGTATTAGCGGGGGCCGCACAGATACGCAGTATTTT.

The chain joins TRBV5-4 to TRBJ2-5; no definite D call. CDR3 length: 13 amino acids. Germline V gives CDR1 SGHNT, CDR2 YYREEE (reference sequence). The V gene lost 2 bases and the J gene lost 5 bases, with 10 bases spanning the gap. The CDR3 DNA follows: TGTGCCAGCAGCTTTGATCGGCGGGAGACCCAGTACTTC. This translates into CASSFDRRETQYF.

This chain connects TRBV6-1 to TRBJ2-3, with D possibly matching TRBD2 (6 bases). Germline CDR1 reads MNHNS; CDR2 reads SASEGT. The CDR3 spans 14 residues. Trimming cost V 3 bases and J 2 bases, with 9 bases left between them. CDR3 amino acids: CASSDAGPTDTQYF. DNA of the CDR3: TGTGCCAGCAGTGACGCGGGGCCCACAGATACGCAGTATTTT.

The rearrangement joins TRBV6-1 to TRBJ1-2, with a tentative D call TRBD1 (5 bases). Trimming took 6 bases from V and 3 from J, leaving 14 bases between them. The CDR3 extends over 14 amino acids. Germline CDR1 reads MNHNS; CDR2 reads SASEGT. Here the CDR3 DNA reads TGTGCCAGCAGCATACAGGAGCAAGACTATGGCTACACCTTC. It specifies CASSIQEQDYGYTF.

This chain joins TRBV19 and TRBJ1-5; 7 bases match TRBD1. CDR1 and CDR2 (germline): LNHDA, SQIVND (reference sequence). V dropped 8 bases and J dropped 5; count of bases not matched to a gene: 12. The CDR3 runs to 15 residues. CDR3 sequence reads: CASDEGARVHQPQHF. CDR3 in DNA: TGTGCCAGTGACGAGGGGGCGCGGGTACATCAGCCCCAGCATTTT. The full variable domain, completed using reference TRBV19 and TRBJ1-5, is DGGITQSPKYLFRKEGQNVTLSCEQNLNHDAMYWYRQDPGQGLRLIYYSQIVNDFQKGDIAEGYSVSREKKESFPLTVTSAQKNPTAFYLCASDEGARVHQPQHFGDGTRLSIL.

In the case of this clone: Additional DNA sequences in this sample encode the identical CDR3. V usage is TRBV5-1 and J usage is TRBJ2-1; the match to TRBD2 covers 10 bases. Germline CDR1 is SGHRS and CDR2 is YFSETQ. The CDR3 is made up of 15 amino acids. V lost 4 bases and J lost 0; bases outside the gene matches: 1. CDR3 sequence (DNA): TGCGCCAGCAGCCCTAGCGGGAGCTCCTACAATGAGCAGTTCTTC. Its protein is CASSPSGSSYNEQFF.

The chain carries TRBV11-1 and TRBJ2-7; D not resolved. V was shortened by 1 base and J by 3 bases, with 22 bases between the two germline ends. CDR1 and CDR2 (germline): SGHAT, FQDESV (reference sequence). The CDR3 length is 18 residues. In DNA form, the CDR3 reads TGTGCCAGCAGCTTAGGGGCAAGGCCCAAAGCTAAGAACTACGAGCAGTACTTC. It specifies CASSLGARPKAKNYEQYF. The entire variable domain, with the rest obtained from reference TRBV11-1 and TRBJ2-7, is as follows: EAEVAQSPRYKITEKSQAVAFWCDPISGHATLYWYRQILGQGPELLVQFQDESVVDDSQLPKDRFSAERLKGVDSTLKIQPAELGDSAMYLCASSLGARPKAKNYEQYFGPGTRLTVT.

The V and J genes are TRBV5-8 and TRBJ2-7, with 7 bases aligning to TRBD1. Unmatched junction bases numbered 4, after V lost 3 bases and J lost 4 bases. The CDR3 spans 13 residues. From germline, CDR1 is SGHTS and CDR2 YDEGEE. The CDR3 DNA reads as TGTGCCAGCAGCTCGGCACAGGGGTACGAGCAGTACTTC. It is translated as CASSSAQGYEQYF.

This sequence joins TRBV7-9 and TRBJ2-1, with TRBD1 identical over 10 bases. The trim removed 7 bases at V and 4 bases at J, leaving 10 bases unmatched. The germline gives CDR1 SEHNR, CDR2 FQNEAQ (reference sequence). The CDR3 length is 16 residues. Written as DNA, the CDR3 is TGTGCCAGCATCCAGACCGGGACAGGGGTGTACAATGAGCAGTTCTTC. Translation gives CASIQTGTGVYNEQFF.